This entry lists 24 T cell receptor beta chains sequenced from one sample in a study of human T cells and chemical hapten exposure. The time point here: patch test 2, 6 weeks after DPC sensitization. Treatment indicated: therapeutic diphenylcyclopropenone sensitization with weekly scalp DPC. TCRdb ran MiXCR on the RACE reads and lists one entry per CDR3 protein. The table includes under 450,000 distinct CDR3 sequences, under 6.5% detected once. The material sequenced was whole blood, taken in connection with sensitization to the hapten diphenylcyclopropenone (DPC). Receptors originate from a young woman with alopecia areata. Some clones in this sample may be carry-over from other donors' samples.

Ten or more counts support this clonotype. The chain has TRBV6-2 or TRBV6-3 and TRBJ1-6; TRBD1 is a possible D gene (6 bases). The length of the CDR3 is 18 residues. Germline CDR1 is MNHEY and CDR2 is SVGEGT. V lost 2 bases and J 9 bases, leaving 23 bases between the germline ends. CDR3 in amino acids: CASSYNVQGRGVFSPLHF. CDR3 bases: TGTGCCAGCAGTTACAATGTCCAGGGGCGCGGGGTCTTTTCACCCCTCCACTTT.

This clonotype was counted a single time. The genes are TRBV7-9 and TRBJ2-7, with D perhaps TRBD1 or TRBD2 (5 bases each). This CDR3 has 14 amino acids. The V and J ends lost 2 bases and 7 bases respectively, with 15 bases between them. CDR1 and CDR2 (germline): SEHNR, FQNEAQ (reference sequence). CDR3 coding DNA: TGTGCCAGCAGCTTAAACCCGGGGACGACGGAGCAGTACTTC. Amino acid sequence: CASSLNPGTTEQYF.

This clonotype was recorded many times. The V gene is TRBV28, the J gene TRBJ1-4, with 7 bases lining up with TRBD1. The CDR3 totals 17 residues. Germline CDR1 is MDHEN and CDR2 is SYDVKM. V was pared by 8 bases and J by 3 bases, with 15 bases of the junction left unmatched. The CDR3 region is CASRQGSLISANEKLFF. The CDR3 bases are TGTGCCAGCCGACAGGGCTCCCTTATTTCGGCTAATGAAAAACTGTTTTTT. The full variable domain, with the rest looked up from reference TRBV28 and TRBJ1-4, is DVKVTQSSRYLVKRTGEKVFLECVQDMDHENMFWYRQDPGLGLRLIYFSYDVKMKEKGDIPEGYSVSREKKERFSLILESASTNQTSMYLCASRQGSLISANEKLFFGSGTQLSVL.

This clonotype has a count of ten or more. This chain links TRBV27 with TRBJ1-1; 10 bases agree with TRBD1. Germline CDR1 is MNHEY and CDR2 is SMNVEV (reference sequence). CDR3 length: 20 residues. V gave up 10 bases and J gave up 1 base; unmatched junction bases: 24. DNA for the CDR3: TGTGCCACCGTGAGGAGTGGGGGACAGGGGAAGGGAACTTCGAACACTGAAGCTTTCTTT. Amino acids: CATVRSGGQGKGTSNTEAFF.

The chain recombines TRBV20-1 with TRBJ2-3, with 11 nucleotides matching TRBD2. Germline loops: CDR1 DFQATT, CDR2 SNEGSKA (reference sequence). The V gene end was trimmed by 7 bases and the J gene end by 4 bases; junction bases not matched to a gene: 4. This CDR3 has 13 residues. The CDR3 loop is CSGGTSGPDTQYF. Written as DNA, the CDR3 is TGCAGTGGAGGGACTAGCGGCCCAGATACGCAGTATTTT.

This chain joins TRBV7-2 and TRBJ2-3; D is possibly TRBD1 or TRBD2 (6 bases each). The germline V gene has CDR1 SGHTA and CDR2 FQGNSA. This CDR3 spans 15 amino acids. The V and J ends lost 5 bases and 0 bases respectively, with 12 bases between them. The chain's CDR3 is CASSRRGTSTDTQYF. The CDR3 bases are TGTGCCAGCAGCAGGAGGGGGACTAGCACAGATACGCAGTATTTT.

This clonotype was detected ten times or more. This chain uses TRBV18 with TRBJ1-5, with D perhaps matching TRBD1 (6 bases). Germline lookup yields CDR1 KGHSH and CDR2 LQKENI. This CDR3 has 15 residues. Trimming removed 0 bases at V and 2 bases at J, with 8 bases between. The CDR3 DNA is TGTGCCAGCTCACCACCTAAGGGGGGCAATCAGCCCCAGCATTTT. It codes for CASSPPKGGNQPQHF.

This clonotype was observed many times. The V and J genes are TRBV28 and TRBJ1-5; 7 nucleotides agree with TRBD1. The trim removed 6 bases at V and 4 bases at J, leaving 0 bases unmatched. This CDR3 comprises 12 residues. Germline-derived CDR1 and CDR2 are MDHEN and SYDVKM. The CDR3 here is CASRQGNQPQHF. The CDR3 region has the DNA TGTGCCAGCAGACAGGGGAATCAGCCCCAGCATTTT.

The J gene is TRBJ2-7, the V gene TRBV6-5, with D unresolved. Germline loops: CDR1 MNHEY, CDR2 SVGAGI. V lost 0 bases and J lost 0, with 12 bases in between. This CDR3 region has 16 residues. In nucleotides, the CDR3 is TGTGCCAGCAGTTACTCGTGGACCGAGAGCTCCTACGAGCAGTACTTC. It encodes CASSYSWTESSYEQYF.

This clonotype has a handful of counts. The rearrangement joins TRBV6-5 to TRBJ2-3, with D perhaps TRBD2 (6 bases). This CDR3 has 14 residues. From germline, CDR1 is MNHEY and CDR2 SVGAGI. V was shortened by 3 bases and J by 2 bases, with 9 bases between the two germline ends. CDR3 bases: TGTGCCAGCAGTTATAGCGGATACACAGATACGCAGTATTTT. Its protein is CASSYSGYTDTQYF.

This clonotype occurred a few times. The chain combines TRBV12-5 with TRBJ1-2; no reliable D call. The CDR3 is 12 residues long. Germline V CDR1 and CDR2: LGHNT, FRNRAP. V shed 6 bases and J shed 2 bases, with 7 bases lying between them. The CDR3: CASGNSNYGYTF. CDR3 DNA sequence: TGTGCTAGTGGAAACTCCAACTATGGCTACACCTTC.

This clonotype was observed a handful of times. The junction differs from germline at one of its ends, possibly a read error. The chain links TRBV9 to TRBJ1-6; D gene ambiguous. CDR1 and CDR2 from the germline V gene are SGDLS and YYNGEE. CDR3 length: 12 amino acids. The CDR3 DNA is TGTGCCAGCAGCGTAGATAATCCACCCCTCCACTTT. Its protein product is CASSVDNPPLHF.

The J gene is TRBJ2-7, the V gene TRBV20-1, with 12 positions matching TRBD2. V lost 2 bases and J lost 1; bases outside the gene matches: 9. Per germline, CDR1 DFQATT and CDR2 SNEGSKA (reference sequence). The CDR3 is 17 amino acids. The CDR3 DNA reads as TGCAGTGCTAGACGGCTAGCGGGGGGGTATAAGTCCTACGAGCAGTACTTC. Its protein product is CSARRLAGGYKSYEQYF.

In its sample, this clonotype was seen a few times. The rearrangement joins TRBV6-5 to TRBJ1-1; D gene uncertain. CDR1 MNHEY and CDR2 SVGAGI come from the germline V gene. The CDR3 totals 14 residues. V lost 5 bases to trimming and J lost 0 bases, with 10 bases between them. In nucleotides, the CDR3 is TGTGCCAGCAGTAACAGCCCTATGAACACTGAAGCTTTCTTT. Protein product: CASSNSPMNTEAFF.

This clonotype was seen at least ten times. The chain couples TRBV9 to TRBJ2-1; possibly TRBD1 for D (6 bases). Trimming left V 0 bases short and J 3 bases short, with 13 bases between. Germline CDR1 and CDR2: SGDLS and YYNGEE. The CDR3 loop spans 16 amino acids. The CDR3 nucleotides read TGTGCCAGCAGCGTAGAAGGGCAGGGGAGCTACAATGAGCAGTTCTTC. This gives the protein CASSVEGQGSYNEQFF.

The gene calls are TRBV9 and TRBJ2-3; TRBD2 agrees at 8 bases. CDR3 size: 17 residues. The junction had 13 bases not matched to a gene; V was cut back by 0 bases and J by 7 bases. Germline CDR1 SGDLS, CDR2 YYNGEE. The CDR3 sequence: CASSVEEGGGPGHTQYF. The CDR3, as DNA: TGTGCCAGCAGCGTAGAAGAGGGCGGGGGGCCAGGTCATACGCAGTATTTT.

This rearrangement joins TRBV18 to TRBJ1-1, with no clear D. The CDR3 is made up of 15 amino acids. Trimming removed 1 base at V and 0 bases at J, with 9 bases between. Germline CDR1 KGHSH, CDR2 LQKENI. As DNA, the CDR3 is TGTGCCAGCTCACCACTCGCAGGCATGAACACTGAAGCTTTCTTT. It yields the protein CASSPLAGMNTEAFF.

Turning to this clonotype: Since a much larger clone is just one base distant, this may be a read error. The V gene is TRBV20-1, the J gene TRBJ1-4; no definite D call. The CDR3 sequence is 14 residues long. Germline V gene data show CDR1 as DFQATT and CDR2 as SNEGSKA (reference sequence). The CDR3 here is CGALGRSVGEKLFF. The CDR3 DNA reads TGCGGTGCTTTAGGGCGGAGCGTGGGAGAAAAACTGTTTTTT.

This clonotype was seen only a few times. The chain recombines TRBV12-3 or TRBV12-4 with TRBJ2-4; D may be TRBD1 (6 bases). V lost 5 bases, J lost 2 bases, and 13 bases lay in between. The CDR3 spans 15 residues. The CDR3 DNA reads TGTGCCAGCAGTGGACAGAAAGGAACCAAAAACATTCAGTACTTC. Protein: CASSGQKGTKNIQYF.

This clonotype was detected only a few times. In DNA form, the CDR3 reads TGTGCCAGCAGCTTAGAAACATCCAGGGAAAAACTGTTTTTT. Translating gives CASSLETSREKLFF. The rearrangement links TRBV7-9 to TRBJ1-4; D remains unclear. Germline V CDR1 and CDR2: SEHNR, FQNEAQ (reference sequence). The CDR3 has 14 amino acids. V shed 1 base and J shed 8 bases, with 11 bases lying between them.

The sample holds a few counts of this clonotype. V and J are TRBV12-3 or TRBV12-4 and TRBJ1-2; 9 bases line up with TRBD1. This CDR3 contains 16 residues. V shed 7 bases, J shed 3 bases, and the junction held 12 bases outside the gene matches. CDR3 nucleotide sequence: TGTGCCAGCAATACATCCCCGGGACAGGGTCACTATGGCTACACCTTC. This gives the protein CASNTSPGQGHYGYTF.

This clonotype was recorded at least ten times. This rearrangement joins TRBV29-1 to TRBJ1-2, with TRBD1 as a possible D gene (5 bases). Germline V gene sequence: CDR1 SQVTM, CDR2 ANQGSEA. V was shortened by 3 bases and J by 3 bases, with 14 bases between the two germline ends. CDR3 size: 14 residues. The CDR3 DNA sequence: TGCAGCGTTGACAGGCCGCAAGGGGACTATGGCTACACCTTC. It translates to CSVDRPQGDYGYTF.

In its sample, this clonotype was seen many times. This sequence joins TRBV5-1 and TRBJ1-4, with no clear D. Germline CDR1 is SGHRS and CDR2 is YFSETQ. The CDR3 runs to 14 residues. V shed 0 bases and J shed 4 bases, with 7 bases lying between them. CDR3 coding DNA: TGCGCCAGCAGCTTGGGGGAATTTAATGAAAAACTGTTTTTT. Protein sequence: CASSLGEFNEKLFF.

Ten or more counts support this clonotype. The CDR3 DNA reads as TGTGCCAGCAGGGGCTCCAAAGGGGGCGGCAATCAGCCCCAGCATTTT. Protein product: CASRGSKGGGNQPQHF. This rearrangement joins TRBV6-1 to TRBJ1-5, with 7 nucleotides matching TRBD1. The ends lost 6 bases at V and 2 bases at J; junction bases unmatched: 10. Germline CDR1 is MNHNS and CDR2 is SASEGT. The CDR3 runs to 16 residues.